This TCR beta chain came from a study of CD8 T cells in Susac syndrome. An input of about 0.45 to 1 ug of RNA was subjected to reverse transcription using random hexamers. In TCRdb, the immunoSEQ multiplex PCR reads were re-called with MiXCR into one record per CDR3 protein. The sample carries about 290,000 distinct CDR3 sequences, roughly 85% recorded once. The T cells that were sequenced for TCR beta were CD8+ and CD4+ cells from blood. In the multiple sclerosis control group, patients were treatment-naive and had stable or active relapsing-remitting disease. The CDR3 is 20 amino acids. Germline loops: CDR1 LGHNA, CDR2 YNFKEQ. The J segment lost 6 bases and the V segment lost 5 bases, leaving 22 bases of the junction unmatched.

The sample comprised CD8+ T cells from PBMCs. The receptor comes from a human donor with multiple sclerosis. The chain links TRBV4-2 to TRBJ2-4, with TRBD2 matching 10 bases. Here the CDR3 DNA reads TGTGCCAGCAGCTCGGCGGGGCTAGCGGGAGTAGTCATGGGAGGAAACATTCAGTACTTC. This codes for CASSSAGLAGVVMGGNIQYF.